This is a list of T cell receptor beta chains from one sample in a study of cytomegalovirus exposure and HLA in healthy donors. Repertoires were generated with immunoSEQ multiplex PCR, while TCRdb's copy carries only in-frame clones and drops some. The table lists fewer than 200,000 clones, 82% of them singletons. Sequenced input: PBMCs. These receptors originate from a girl between 5 and 17 years old in good health and CMV-seropositive. The conserved cysteine and the conserved F or W are not part of the CDR3 here. Each record gives: D gene, V gene, J gene, CDR3 protein. A D gene is named only where the DNA matches it firmly.

.,TRBV5-1,TRBJ2-7,ASSLESGNPYEQY
.,TRBV5-6,TRBJ2-4,ASSSRGGIWGENIQY
.,TRBV21-1,TRBJ2-2,ASSSGGQDNTGELF
.,TRBV11-2,TRBJ2-1,ASSLGLSNEQF
.,TRBV9,TRBJ1-2,ASSAYRRGNYGYT
.,TRBV7-8,TRBJ1-5,ASTPATGMEDQPQH
TRBD2,TRBV5-4,TRBJ2-1,ASSFPAAGVNEQF
.,TRBV30,TRBJ1-4,AWTQGQVPGKLF
TRBD2,TRBV6-1,TRBJ2-5,ASSNLAGTEETQY
.,TRBV11-2,TRBJ1-1,ASSRGKFIATEAF
.,TRBV28,TRBJ2-7,ASSPGQSYEQY
TRBD2,TRBV6-5,TRBJ2-3,ASSYLAGSNSDTQY
TRBD2,TRBV7-2,TRBJ2-1,ASSPGTSDNEQF
.,TRBV28,TRBJ2-7,ASSRPRTATYEQY
TRBD1,TRBV5-6,TRBJ1-2,ASSRKTGFYGYT
TRBD1,TRBV4-1,TRBJ2-4,ASSQRDSRKNIQY
.,TRBV7-9,TRBJ1-1,ASTSPGPTNTEAF
.,TRBV29-1,TRBJ2-7,SVDQGTYEQY
TRBD1,TRBV5-1,TRBJ1-6,ASRLHETGHNSPLH
.,TRBV9,TRBJ2-1,ASSVAGVSYNEQF
TRBD1,TRBV5-4,TRBJ2-1,ASSTKTGGHNEQF
TRBD1,TRBV7-2,TRBJ2-7,ASSAQPGGYEQY
.,TRBV27,TRBJ1-2,ASSLSWAGEGGGYT